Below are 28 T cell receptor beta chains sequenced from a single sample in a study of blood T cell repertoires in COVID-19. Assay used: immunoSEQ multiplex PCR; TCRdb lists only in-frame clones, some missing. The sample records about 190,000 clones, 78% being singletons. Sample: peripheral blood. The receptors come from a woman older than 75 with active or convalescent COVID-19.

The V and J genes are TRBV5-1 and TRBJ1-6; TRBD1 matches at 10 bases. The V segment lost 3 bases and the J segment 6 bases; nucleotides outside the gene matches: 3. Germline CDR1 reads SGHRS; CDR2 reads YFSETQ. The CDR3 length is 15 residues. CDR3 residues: CASSWGQGSNSPLHF. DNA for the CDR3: TGCGCCAGCAGCTGGGGACAGGGGTCTAATTCACCCCTCCACTTT.

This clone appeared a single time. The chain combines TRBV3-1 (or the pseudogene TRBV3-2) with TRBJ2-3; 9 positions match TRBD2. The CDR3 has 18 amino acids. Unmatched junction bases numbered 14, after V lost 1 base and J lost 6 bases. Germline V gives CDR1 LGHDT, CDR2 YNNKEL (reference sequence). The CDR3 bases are TGTGCCAGCAGCCAAGTCCCGACCACTAGCGGGTGGTCGGATACGCAGTATTTT. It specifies CASSQVPTTSGWSDTQYF.

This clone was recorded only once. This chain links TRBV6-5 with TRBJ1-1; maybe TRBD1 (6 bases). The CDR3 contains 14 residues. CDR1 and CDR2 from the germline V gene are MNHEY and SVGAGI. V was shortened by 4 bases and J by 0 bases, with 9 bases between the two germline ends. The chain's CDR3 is CASSSGQLNTEAFF. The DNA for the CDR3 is TGTGCCAGCAGTTCAGGACAGCTGAACACTGAAGCTTTCTTT.

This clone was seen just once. CDR3 protein: CAISTGLQGANEKGETQYF. In DNA form, the CDR3 reads TGTGCCATCAGTACAGGACTCCAGGGGGCGAACGAAAAAGGCGAGACCCAGTACTTC. The V call is TRBV10-3, the J call TRBJ2-5; 8 bases are a match to TRBD1. With V trimmed by 5 bases and J by 5 bases, 22 bases remained unmatched. This CDR3 contains 19 residues. CDR1 and CDR2 (germline): ENHRY, SYGVKD.

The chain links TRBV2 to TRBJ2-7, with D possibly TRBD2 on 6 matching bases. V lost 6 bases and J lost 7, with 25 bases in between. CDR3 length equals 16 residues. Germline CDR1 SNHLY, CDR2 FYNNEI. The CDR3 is CASRTPRDSPVGEQYF. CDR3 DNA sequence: TGTGCCAGCAGAACTCCCCGGGACTCCCCAGTAGGAGAGCAGTACTTC.

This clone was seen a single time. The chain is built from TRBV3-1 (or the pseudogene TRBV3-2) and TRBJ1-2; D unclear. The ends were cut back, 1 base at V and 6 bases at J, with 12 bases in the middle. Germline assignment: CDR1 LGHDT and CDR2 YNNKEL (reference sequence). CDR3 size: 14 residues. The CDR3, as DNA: TGTGCCAGCAGCCAAGTACGAGGGCAGGATGGCTACACCTTC. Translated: CASSQVRGQDGYTF.

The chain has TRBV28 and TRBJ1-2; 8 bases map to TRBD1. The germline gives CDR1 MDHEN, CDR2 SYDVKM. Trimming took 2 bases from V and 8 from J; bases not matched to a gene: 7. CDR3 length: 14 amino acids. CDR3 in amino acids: CASSLGQGAGGYTF. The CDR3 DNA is TGTGCCAGCAGTTTAGGGCAGGGGGCCGGCGGCTACACCTTC.

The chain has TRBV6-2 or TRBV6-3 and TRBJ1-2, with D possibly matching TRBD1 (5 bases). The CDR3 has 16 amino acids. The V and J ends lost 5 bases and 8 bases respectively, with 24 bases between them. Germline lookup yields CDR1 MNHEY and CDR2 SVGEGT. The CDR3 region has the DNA TGTGCCAGCAGTCGCCCAGGGCAAGGGGAATTAGGCGGCTACACCTTC. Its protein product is CASSRPGQGELGGYTF.

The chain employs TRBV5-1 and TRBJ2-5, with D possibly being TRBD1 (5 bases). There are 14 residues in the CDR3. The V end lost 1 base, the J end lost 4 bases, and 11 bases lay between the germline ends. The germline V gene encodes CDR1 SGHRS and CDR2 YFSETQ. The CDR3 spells CASSLSQDTETQYF. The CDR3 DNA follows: TGCGCCAGCAGCTTGTCCCAGGACACAGAGACCCAGTACTTC.

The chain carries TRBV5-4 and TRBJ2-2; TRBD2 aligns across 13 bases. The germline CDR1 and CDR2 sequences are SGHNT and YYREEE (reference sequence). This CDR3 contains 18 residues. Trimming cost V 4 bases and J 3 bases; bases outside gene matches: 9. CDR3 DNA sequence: TGTGCCAGCAGCGTGGGCACTAGCGGGGGGGCGTACACCGGGGAGCTGTTTTTT. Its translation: CASSVGTSGGAYTGELFF.

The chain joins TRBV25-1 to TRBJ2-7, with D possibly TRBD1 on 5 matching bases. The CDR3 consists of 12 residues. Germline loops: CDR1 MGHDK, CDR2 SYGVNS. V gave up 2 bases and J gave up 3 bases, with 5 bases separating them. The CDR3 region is CASSEQGYEQYF. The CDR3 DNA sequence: TGTGCCAGCAGTGAACAGGGCTACGAGCAGTACTTC.

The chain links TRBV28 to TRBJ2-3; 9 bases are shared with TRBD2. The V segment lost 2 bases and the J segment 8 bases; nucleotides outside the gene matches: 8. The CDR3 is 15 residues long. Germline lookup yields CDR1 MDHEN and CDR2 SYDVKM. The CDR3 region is CASSLGGGARTTQYF. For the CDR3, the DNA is TGTGCCAGCAGTTTAGGCGGGGGGGCCCGAACTACGCAGTATTTT. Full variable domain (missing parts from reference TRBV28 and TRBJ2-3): DVKVTQSSRYLVKRTGEKVFLECVQDMDHENMFWYRQDPGLGLRLIYFSYDVKMKEKGDIPEGYSVSREKKERFSLILESASTNQTSMYLCASSLGGGARTTQYFGPGTRLTVL.

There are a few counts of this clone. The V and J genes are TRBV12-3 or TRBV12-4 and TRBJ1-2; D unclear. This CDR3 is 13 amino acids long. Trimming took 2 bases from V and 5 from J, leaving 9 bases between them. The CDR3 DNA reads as TGTGCCAGCAGTTTACAGTCCGGGTATGGCTACACCTTC. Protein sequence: CASSLQSGYGYTF.

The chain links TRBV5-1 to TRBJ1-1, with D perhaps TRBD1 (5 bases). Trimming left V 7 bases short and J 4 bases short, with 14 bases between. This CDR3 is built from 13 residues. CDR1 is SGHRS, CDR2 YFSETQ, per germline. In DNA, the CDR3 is TGCGCCAGCCGTAGGGGTGTAGGCACTGAAGCTTTCTTT. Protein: CASRRGVGTEAFF.

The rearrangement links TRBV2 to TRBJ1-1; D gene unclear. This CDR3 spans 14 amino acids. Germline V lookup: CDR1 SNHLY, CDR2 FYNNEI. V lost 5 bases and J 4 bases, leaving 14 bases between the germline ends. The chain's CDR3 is CASSREGRSTEAFF. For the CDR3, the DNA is TGTGCCAGCAGTAGGGAAGGGAGAAGCACTGAAGCTTTCTTT.

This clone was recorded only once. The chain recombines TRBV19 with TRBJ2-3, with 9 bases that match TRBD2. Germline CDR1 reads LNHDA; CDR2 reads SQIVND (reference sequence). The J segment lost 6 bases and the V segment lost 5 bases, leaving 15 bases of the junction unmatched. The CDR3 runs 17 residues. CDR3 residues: CASSPARGGDRFDTQYF. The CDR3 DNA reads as TGTGCCAGTAGTCCAGCCCGCGGGGGGGATCGTTTTGATACGCAGTATTTT.

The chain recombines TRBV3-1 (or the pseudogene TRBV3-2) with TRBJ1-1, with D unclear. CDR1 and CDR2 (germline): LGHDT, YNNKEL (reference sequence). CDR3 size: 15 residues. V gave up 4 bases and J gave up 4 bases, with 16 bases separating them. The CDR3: CASSLSAYSSTEAFF. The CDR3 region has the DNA TGTGCCAGCAGCCTATCAGCCTACAGTTCCACTGAAGCTTTCTTT.

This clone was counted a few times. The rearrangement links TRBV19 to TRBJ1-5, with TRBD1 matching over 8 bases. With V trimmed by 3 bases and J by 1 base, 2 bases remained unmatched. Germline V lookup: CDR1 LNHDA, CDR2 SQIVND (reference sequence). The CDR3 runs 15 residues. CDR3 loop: CASSMTGESNQPQHF. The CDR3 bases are TGTGCCAGTAGTATGACAGGGGAGAGCAATCAGCCCCAGCATTTT.

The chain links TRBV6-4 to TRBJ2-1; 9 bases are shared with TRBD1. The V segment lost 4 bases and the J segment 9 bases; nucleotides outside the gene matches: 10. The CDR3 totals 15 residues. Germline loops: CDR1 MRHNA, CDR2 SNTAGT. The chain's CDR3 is CASSVGTGLTSEQFF. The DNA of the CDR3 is TGTGCCAGCAGTGTCGGGACAGGGTTGACGAGTGAGCAGTTCTTC.

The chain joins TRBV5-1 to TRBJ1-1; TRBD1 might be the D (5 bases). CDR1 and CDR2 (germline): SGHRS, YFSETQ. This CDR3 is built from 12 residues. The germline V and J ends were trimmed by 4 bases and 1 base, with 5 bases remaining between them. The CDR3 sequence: CASSQGNTEAFF. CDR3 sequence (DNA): TGCGCCAGCAGCCAGGGGAACACTGAAGCTTTCTTT. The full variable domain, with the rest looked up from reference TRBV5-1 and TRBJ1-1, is KAGVTQTPRYLIKTRGQQVTLSCSPISGHRSVSWYQQTPGQGLQFLFEYFSETQRNKGNFPGRFSGRQFSNSRSEMNVSTLELGDSALYLCASSQGNTEAFFGQGTRLTVV.

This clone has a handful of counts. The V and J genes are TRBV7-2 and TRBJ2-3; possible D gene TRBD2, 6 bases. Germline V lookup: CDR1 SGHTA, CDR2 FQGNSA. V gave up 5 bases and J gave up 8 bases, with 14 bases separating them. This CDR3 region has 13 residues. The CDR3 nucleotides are TGTGCCAGCAGCGCGCGACTAGTTCCTACGCAGTATTTT. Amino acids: CASSARLVPTQYF.

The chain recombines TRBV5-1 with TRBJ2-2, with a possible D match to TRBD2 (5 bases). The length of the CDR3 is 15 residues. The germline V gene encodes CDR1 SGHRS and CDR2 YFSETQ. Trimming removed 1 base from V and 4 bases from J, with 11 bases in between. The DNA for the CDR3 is TGCGCCAGCAGCTTGACCGAAAGCGGCACCGGGGAGCTGTTTTTT. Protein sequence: CASSLTESGTGELFF.

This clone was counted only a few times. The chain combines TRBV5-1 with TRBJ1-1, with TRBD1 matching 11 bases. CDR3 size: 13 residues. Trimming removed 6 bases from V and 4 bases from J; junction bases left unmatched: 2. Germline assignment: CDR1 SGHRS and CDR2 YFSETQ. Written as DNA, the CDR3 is TGCGCCAGCACGGGACAGGGGGGCACTGAAGCTTTCTTT. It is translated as CASTGQGGTEAFF.

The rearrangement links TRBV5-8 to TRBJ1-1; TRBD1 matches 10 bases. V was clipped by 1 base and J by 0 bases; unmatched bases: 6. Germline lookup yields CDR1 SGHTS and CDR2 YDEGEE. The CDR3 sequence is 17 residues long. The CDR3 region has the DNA TGTGCCAGCAGCTTGATTATGGGACAGGGGCTGAACACTGAAGCTTTCTTT. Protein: CASSLIMGQGLNTEAFF. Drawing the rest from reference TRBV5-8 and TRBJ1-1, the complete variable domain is EAGVTQSPTHLIKTRGQQATLRCSPISGHTSVYWYQQALGLGLQFLLWYDEGEERNRGNFPPRFSGRQFPNYSSELNVNALELEDSALYLCASSLIMGQGLNTEAFFGQGTRLTVV.

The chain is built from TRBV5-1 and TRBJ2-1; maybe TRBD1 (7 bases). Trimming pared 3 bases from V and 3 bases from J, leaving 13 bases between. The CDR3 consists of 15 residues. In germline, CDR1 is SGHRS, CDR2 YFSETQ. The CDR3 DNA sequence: TGCGCCAGCAGCTATGGACAGGACTACTACAATGAGCAGTTCTTC. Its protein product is CASSYGQDYYNEQFF.

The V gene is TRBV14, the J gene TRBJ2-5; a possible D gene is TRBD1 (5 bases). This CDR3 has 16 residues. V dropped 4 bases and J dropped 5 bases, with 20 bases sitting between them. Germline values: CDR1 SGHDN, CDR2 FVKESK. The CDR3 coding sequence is TGTGCCAGCAGCCTAGGGTCCCAGCTGGGGCTCGAGACCCAGTACTTC. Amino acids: CASSLGSQLGLETQYF.

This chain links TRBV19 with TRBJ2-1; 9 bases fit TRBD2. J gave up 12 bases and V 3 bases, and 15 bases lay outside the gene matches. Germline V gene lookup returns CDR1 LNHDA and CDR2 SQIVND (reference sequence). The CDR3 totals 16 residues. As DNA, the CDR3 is TGTGCCAGTAGTATTGTGGTAGCGGGGGTTCTCGGGGGGCAGTTCTTC. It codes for CASSIVVAGVLGGQFF. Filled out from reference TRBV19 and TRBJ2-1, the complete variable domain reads DGGITQSPKYLFRKEGQNVTLSCEQNLNHDAMYWYRQDPGQGLRLIYYSQIVNDFQKGDIAEGYSVSREKKESFPLTVTSAQKNPTAFYLCASSIVVAGVLGGQFFGPGTRLTVL.

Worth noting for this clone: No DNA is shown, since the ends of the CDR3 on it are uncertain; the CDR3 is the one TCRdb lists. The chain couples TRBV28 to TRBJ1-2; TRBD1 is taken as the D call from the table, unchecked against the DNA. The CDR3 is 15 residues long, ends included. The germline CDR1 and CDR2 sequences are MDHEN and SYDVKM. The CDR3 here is CASSFLAGGPNGYTF.